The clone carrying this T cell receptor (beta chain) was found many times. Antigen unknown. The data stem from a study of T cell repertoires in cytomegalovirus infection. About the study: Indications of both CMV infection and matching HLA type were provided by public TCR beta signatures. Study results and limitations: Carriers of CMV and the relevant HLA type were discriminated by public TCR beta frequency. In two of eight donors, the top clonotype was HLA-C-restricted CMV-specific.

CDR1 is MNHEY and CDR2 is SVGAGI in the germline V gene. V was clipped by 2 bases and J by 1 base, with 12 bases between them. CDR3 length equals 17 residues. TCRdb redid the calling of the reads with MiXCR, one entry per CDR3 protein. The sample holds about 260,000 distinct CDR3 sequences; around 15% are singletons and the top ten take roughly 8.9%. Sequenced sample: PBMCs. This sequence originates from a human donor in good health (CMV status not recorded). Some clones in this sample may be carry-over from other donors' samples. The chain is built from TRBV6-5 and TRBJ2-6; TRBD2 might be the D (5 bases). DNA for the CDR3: TGTGCCAGCAGTTACCGCTCCCGGGGATCTGGGGCCAACGTCCTGACTTTC. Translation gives CASSYRSRGSGANVLTF.